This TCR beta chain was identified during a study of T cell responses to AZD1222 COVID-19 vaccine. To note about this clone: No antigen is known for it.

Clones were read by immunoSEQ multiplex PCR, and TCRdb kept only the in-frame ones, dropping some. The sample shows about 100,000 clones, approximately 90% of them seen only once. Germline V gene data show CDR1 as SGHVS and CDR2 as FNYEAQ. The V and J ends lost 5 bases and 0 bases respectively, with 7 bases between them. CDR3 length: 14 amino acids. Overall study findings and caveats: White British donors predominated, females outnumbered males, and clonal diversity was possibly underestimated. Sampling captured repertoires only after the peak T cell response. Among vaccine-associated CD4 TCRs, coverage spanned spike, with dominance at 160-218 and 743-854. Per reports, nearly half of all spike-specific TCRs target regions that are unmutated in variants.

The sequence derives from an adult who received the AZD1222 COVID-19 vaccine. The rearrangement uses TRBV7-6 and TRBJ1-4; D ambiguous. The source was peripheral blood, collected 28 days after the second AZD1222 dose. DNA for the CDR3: TGTGCCAGCAGCCCCGGGACAACTAATGAAAAACTGTTTTTT. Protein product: CASSPGTTNEKLFF.